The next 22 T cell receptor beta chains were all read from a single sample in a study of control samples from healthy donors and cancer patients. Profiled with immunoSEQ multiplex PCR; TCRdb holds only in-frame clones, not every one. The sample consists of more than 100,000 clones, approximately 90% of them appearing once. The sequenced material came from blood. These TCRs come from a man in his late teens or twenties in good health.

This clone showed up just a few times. The CDR3 loop reads CASSETSGVGTGELFF. The CDR3 DNA sequence: TGTGCCAGCAGTGAGACTAGCGGAGTGGGGACCGGGGAGCTGTTTTTT. The chain has TRBV6-4 and TRBJ2-2, with TRBD2 matching over 9 bases. CDR1 is MRHNA and CDR2 is SNTAGT in the germline V gene. This CDR3 comprises 16 residues. The V segment lost 3 bases and the J segment 5 bases; nucleotides outside the gene matches: 7.

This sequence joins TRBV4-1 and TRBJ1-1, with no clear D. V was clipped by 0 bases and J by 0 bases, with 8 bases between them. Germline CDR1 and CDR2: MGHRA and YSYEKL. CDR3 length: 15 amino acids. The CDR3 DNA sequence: TGCGCCAGCAGCCAAGAAGTAGGAATGAACACTGAAGCTTTCTTT. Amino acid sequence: CASSQEVGMNTEAFF.

Here the CDR3 reads CASSFGAYEQYF. In DNA, the CDR3 is TGTGCCAGCAGCTTCGGGGCCTACGAGCAGTACTTC. V usage is TRBV7-9 and J usage is TRBJ2-7; D may be TRBD2 (5 bases). Looked up from germline, CDR1 is SEHNR and CDR2 is FQNEAQ (reference sequence). This CDR3 is built from 12 residues. Trimming pared 3 bases from V and 2 bases from J, leaving 5 bases between. Using reference TRBV7-9 and TRBJ2-7 for the parts outside the CDR3, the full variable domain is DTGVSQNPRHKITKRGQNVTFRCDPISEHNRLYWYRQTLGQGPEFLTYFQNEAQLEKSRLLSDRFSAERPKGSFSTLEIQRTEQGDSAMYLCASSFGAYEQYFGPGTRLTVT.

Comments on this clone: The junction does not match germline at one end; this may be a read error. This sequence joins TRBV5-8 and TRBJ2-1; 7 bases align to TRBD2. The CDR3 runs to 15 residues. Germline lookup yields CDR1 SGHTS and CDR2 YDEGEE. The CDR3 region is CASSFWRESYNEQFF. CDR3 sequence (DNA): TGTGCCAGCAGCTTTTGGCGGGAGTCCTATAATGAGCAGTTCTTC.

CDR3 region: CAWTSAAGFDTQYF. The CDR3 DNA is TGTGCCTGGACCTCCGCGGCCGGGTTCGATACGCAGTATTTT. The chain carries TRBV30 and TRBJ2-3; D is uncertain. Trimming removed 4 bases from V and 6 bases from J, with 17 bases in between. Per the germline V gene, CDR1 is GTSNPN and CDR2 is SVGIG (reference sequence). The CDR3 runs to 14 residues.

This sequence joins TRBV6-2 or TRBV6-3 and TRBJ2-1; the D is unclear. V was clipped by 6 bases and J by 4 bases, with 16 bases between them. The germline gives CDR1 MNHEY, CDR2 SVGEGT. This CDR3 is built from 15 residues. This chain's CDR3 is CASSPRRALYNEQFF. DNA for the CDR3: TGTGCCAGCAGCCCACGGCGAGCCCTTTACAATGAGCAGTTCTTC.

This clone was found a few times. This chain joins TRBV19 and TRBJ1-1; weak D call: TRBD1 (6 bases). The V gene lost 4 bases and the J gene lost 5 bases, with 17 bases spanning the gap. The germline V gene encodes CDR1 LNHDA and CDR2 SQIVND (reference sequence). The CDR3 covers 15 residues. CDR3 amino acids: CASSTSERGTTEAFF. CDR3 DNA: TGTGCCAGTAGTACGTCAGAGCGGGGGACAACTGAAGCTTTCTTT.

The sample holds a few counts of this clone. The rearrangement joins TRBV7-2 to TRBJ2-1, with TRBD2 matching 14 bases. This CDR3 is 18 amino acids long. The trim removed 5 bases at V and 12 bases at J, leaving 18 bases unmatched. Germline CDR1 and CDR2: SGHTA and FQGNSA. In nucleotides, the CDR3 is TGTGCCAGCAGCCCATCACCGGGACTAGCGGGAGAACAATCAGGGCAGTTCTTC. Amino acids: CASSPSPGLAGEQSGQFF.

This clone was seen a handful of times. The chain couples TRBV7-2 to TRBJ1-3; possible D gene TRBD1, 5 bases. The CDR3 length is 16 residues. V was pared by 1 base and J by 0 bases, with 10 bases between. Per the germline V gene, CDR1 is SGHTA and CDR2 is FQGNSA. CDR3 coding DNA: TGTGCCAGCAGCTTAGGTACAGGACGCTCTGGAAACACCATATATTTT. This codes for CASSLGTGRSGNTIYF.

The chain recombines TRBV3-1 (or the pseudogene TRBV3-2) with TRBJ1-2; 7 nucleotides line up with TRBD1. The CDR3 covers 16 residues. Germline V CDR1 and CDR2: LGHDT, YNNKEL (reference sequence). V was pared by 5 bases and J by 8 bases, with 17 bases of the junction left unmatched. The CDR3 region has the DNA TGTGCCAGCAGCTCCCGACAGGGCAAAAACTTCTGGGGCTACACCTTC. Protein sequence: CASSSRQGKNFWGYTF.

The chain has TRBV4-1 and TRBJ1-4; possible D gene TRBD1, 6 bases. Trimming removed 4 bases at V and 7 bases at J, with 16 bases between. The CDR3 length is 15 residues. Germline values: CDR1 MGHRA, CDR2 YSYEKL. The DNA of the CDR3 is TGCGCCAGCAGCCGTATCGGGGGGGCAGGTGAAAAACTGTTTTTT. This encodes CASSRIGGAGEKLFF.

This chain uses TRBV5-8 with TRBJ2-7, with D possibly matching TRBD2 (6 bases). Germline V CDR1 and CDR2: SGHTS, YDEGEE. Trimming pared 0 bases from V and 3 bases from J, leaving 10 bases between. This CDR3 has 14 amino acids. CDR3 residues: CASSLGPGVYEQYV. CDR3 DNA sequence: TGTGCCAGCAGCTTGGGGCCGGGGGTCTACGAGCAGTACGTC.

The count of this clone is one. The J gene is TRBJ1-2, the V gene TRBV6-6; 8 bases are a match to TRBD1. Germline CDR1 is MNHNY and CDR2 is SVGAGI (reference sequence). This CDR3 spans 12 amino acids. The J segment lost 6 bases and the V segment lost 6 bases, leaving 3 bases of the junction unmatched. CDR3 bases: TGTGCCAGCAGGGGGACAGGTGATGGCTACACCTTC. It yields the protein CASRGTGDGYTF.

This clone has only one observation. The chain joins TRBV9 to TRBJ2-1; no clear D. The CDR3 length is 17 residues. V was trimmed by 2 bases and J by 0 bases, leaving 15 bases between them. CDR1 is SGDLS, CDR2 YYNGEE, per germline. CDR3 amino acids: CASSVRRDPSSYNEQFF. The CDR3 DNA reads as TGTGCCAGCAGCGTCCGACGAGATCCTAGCTCCTACAATGAGCAGTTCTTC. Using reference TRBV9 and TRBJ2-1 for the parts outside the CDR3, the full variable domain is DSGVTQTPKHLITATGQRVTLRCSPRSGDLSVYWYQQSLDQGLQFLIQYYNGEERAKGNILERFSAQQFPDLHSELNLSSLELGDSALYFCASSVRRDPSSYNEQFFGPGTRLTVL.

The CDR3 nucleotides are TGTGCCTGGAGTCCAAAAAGCGGGAGCTCCTACAATGAGCAGTTCTTC. It codes for CAWSPKSGSSYNEQFF. The rearrangement uses TRBV30 and TRBJ2-1; 8 bases match TRBD2. Losses at the gene ends were 2 bases for V and 0 bases for J; bases not matched to a gene: 6. The CDR3 contains 16 residues. CDR1 and CDR2 from the germline V gene are GTSNPN and SVGIG (reference sequence).

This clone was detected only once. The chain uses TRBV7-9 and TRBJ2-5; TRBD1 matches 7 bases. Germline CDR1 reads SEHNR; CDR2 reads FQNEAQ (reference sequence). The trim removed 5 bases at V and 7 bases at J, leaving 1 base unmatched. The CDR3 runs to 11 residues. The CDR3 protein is CASSRQGTQYF. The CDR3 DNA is TGTGCCAGCAGCAGACAGGGGACCCAGTACTTC.

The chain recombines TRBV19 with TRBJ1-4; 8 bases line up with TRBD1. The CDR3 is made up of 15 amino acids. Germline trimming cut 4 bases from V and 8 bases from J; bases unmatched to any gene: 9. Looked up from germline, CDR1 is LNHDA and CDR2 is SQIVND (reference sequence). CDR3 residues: CASSTSGGGGEKLFF. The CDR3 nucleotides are TGTGCCAGTAGTACCTCAGGGGGCGGGGGCGAAAAACTGTTTTTT.

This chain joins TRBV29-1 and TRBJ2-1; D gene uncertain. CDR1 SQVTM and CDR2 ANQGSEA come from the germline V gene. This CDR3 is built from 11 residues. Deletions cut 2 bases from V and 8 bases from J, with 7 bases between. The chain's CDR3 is CSVETRDEQFF. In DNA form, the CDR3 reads TGCAGCGTTGAAACCCGCGATGAGCAGTTCTTC.

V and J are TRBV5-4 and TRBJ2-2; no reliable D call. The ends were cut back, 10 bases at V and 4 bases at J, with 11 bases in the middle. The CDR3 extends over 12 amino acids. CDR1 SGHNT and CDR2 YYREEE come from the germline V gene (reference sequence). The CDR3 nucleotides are TGTGCCCATACAGTCGCCACCGGGGAGCTGTTTTTT. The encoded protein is CAHTVATGELFF.

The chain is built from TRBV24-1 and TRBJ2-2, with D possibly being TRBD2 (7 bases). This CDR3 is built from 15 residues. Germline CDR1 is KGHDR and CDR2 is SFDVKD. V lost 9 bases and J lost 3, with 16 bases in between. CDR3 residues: CATGIGGRHTGELFF. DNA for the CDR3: TGTGCCACCGGAATCGGGGGGCGGCACACCGGGGAGCTGTTTTTT.

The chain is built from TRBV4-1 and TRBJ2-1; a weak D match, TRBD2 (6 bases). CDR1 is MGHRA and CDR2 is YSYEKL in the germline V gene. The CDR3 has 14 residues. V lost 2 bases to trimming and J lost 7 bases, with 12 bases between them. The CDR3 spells CASSQHRLVNEQFF. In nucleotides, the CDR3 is TGCGCCAGCAGCCAACACCGACTAGTAAATGAGCAGTTCTTC.

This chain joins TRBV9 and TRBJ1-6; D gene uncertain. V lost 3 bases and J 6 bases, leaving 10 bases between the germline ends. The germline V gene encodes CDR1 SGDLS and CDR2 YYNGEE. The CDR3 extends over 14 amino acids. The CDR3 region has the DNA TGTGCCAGCAGCGATGGAGGAGGTAATTCACCCCTCCACTTT. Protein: CASSDGGGNSPLHF.